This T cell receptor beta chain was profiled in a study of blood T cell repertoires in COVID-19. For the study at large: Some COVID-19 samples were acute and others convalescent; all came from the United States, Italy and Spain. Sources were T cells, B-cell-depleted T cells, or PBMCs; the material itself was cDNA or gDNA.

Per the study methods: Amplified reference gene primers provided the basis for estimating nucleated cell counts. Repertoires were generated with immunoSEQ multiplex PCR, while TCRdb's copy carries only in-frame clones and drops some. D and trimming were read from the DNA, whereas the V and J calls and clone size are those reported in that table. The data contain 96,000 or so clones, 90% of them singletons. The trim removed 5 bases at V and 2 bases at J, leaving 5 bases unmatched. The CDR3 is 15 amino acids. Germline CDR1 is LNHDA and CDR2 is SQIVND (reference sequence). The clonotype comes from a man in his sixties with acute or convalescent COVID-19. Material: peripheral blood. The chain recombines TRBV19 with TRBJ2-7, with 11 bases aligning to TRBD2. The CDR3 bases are TGTGCCAGTAGTGCCGGGACTAGCGGAACCTACGAGCAGTACTTC. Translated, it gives CASSAGTSGTYEQYF.